The 23 T cell receptor beta chains presented below share a single source sample, sequenced in a study of T cell changes during pregnancy in multiple sclerosis. Here immunoSEQ multiplex PCR was the method, and the copy in TCRdb shows in-frame clones only, minus some. The table records tens of thousands of clones, approximately 89% of them present only once. The specimen was CD8+ T cells from peripheral blood mononuclear cells, collected in the first trimester of pregnancy. The receptors were gathered from a female donor in good health, enrolled as a control in a pregnancy study.

The chain recombines TRBV5-1 with TRBJ1-2; D not resolved. Germline V gives CDR1 SGHRS, CDR2 YFSETQ. Trimming removed 3 bases at V and 6 bases at J, with 12 bases between. The CDR3 sequence is 13 residues long. The CDR3 here is CASSSELRDGYTF. CDR3 bases: TGCGCCAGCAGCTCCGAACTTCGGGATGGCTACACCTTC. The full variable domain, in which reference TRBV5-1 and TRBJ1-2 provide the parts outside the CDR3, is KAGVTQTPRYLIKTRGQQVTLSCSPISGHRSVSWYQQTPGQGLQFLFEYFSETQRNKGNFPGRFSGRQFSNSRSEMNVSTLELGDSALYLCASSSELRDGYTFGSGTRLTVV.

The rearrangement links TRBV4-2 to TRBJ1-1, with 8 bases identical to TRBD1. Germline values: CDR1 LGHNA, CDR2 YNFKEQ. The CDR3 has 16 residues. V trimming: 8 bases; J trimming: 1 base; junction bases outside the gene matches: 12. CDR3 nucleotide sequence: TGTGCCAGCGGAGTTCTTCAGGGGGCGAAGAACACTGAAGCTTTCTTT. Translated, it gives CASGVLQGAKNTEAFF.

The rearrangement links TRBV7-6 to TRBJ1-5; 7 bases align to TRBD1. CDR1 and CDR2 (germline): SGHVS, FNYEAQ. This CDR3 region has 14 residues. J was trimmed by 5 bases and V by 1 base; bases with no gene match: 2. CDR3 sequence (DNA): TGTGCCAGCAGCTTAGAGGGGGCGTATCAGCCCCAGCATTTT. It specifies CASSLEGAYQPQHF. The full variable domain, rest sourced from reference TRBV7-6 and TRBJ1-5, is GAGVSQSPRYKVTKRGQDVALRCDPISGHVSLYWYRQALGQGPEFLTYFNYEAQQDKSGLPNDRFSAERPEGSISTLTIQRTEQRDSAMYRCASSLEGAYQPQHFGDGTRLSIL.

The rearrangement links TRBV4-2 to TRBJ2-1, with TRBD2 identical over 9 bases. After removal of 1 base from V and 6 bases from J, the junction contained 7 bases not matched to a gene. Germline V gene lookup returns CDR1 LGHNA and CDR2 YNFKEQ. The CDR3 has 16 residues. Here the CDR3 reads CASSQGEGGRANEQFF. CDR3 in DNA: TGTGCCAGCAGCCAAGGAGAAGGCGGGAGGGCCAATGAGCAGTTCTTC.

This chain joins TRBV1 and TRBJ2-2; TRBD2 was called by the table and not checked on the DNA. TRBV1 corresponds to a pseudogene. The CDR3 length is 15 residues. The CDR3 nucleotides read TGCACCAGCAGCATGGGACTAGCTCCGACCGGGGAGCTGTTTTTT. Its protein product is CTSSMGLAPTGELFF.

The CDR3 DNA sequence: TGTGCCAGCAGGACAGGGGGAGCTAACTATGGCTACACCTTC. Protein product: CASRTGGANYGYTF. The chain employs TRBV7-2 and TRBJ1-2, with TRBD1 identical over 9 bases. CDR1 is SGHTA and CDR2 is FQGNSA in the germline V gene. V dropped 6 bases and J dropped 0; count of bases not matched to a gene: 2. This CDR3 is 14 amino acids long.

This chain joins TRBV15 and TRBJ1-1; D gene ambiguous. The CDR3 contains 16 residues. Trimming took off 2 bases at V and 5 bases at J, with 18 bases between the two ends. Germline values: CDR1 LNHNV, CDR2 YYDKDF (reference sequence). CDR3 in DNA: TGTGCCACCAGCAGACCGCCGGAGGAAGTGGGGACTGAAGCTTTCTTT. It specifies CATSRPPEEVGTEAFF.

The chain couples TRBV2 to TRBJ1-4; 8 bases fit TRBD1. Germline V gene lookup returns CDR1 SNHLY and CDR2 FYNNEI. The V and J ends lost 2 bases and 5 bases, in that order; junction bases with no gene match: 4. This CDR3 is built from 15 residues. CDR3 protein: CASSERDRSNEKLFF. CDR3 nucleotides: TGTGCCAGCAGTGAACGGGACAGGAGCAATGAAAAACTGTTTTTT.

J is TRBJ2-2 and V is TRBV7-2; the D gene is possibly TRBD1 (6 bases). CDR1 and CDR2 (germline): SGHTA, FQGNSA. Trimming shortened V by 1 base and J by 3 bases, and 9 bases separated the two germline ends. CDR3 length equals 15 residues. The CDR3 loop reads CASSLGNRDTGELFF. The DNA of the CDR3 is TGTGCCAGCAGCTTAGGAAACAGGGACACCGGGGAGCTGTTTTTT.

The sample holds one count of this clone. The V gene is TRBV2, the J gene TRBJ2-3, with a weak D call TRBD2 (6 bases). The CDR3 length is 15 residues. V was pared by 1 base and J by 0 bases, with 8 bases between. CDR1 is SNHLY and CDR2 is FYNNEI in the germline V gene. The CDR3 region is CASSEVAGSTDTQYF. DNA for the CDR3: TGTGCCAGCAGTGAAGTGGCGGGAAGCACAGATACGCAGTATTTT.

The CDR3 reads CASTLRGLGEAFF. The DNA for the CDR3 is TGTGCCAGCACCCTCAGGGGGCTGGGCGAAGCTTTCTTT. This rearrangement joins TRBV6-1 to TRBJ1-1, with 8 bases aligning to TRBD1. Trimming cost V 7 bases and J 8 bases; bases outside gene matches: 9. This CDR3 spans 13 amino acids. Germline CDR1 reads MNHNS; CDR2 reads SASEGT.

The gene calls are TRBV9 and TRBJ2-1; possibly TRBD2 for D (5 bases). Germline V lookup: CDR1 SGDLS, CDR2 YYNGEE. Trimming took off 4 bases at V and 4 bases at J, with 15 bases between the two ends. The CDR3 is made up of 15 amino acids. In nucleotides, the CDR3 is TGTGCCAGCAGCTCCTTTAGCGTTCATTACAATGAGCAGTTCTTC. Its protein is CASSSFSVHYNEQFF.

The chain uses TRBV6-4 and TRBJ2-1; TRBD2 agrees at 16 bases. The length of the CDR3 is 16 residues. Germline V gene data show CDR1 as MRHNA and CDR2 as SNTAGT. J lost 6 bases, V lost 3 bases, and 2 bases had no gene match. The CDR3 is CASSEGTSGGANEQFF. The CDR3, as DNA: TGTGCCAGCAGTGAGGGGACTAGCGGGGGGGCCAATGAGCAGTTCTTC.

The chain has TRBV4-1 and TRBJ2-1; 16 bases agree with TRBD2. J was trimmed by 7 bases and V by 0 bases; bases with no gene match: 3. CDR1 and CDR2 from the germline V gene are MGHRA and YSYEKL. This CDR3 has 17 amino acids. The CDR3 spells CASSQDGTSGGGNEQFF. The CDR3 bases are TGCGCCAGCAGCCAAGATGGGACTAGCGGGGGGGGGAATGAGCAGTTCTTC.

J is TRBJ1-5 and V is TRBV28; possibly TRBD1 for D (5 bases). This CDR3 has 12 residues. Trimming shortened V by 1 base and J by 7 bases, and 5 bases separated the two germline ends. Germline assignment: CDR1 MDHEN and CDR2 SYDVKM. The DNA of the CDR3 is TGTGCCAGCAGTTTATCAGGGCAGCCCCAGCATTTT. Residues: CASSLSGQPQHF.

This chain connects TRBV15 to TRBJ1-3; D possibly corresponds to TRBD1 (5 bases). The germline CDR1 and CDR2 sequences are LNHNV and YYDKDF (reference sequence). This CDR3 comprises 16 residues. The V end lost 0 bases, the J end lost 3 bases, and 12 bases lay between the germline ends. CDR3 in amino acids: CATSREQGSIGNTIYF. As DNA, the CDR3 is TGTGCCACCAGCAGAGAGCAGGGCTCGATTGGAAACACCATATATTTT.

J is TRBJ1-1 and V is TRBV18, with a possible D match to TRBD1 (6 bases). Germline CDR1 is KGHSH and CDR2 is LQKENI. V shed 0 bases and J shed 7 bases, with 12 bases lying between them. The CDR3 is 14 residues long. The CDR3: CASSPPDSLNEAFF. CDR3 DNA: TGTGCCAGCTCACCACCGGACAGTCTAAATGAAGCTTTCTTT.

Concerning this clone itself: A junction end diverges from the germline sequence, so it may reflect a read error. This chain connects TRBV28 to TRBJ1-2; D is perhaps TRBD1 (6 bases). This CDR3 spans 14 amino acids. Germline V gene lookup returns CDR1 MDHEN and CDR2 SYDVKM. CDR3 region: CASTPVGGALYGHF. The CDR3 DNA sequence: TGTGCCAGCACCCCCGTAGGGGGGGCCCTATACGGTCACTTC.

This chain links TRBV7-2 with TRBJ1-5, with a tentative D call TRBD1 (6 bases). Germline values: CDR1 SGHTA, CDR2 FQGNSA. V shed 4 bases and J shed 3 bases, with 7 bases lying between them. The CDR3 runs 13 residues. The CDR3 sequence is CASSWTVNQPQHF. The CDR3 DNA sequence: TGTGCCAGCAGCTGGACAGTCAATCAGCCCCAGCATTTT. Using reference TRBV7-2 and TRBJ1-5 for the parts outside the CDR3, the full variable domain is GAGVSQSPSNKVTEKGKDVELRCDPISGHTALYWYRQSLGQGLEFLIYFQGNSAPDKSGLPSDRFSAERTGGSVSTLTIQRTQQEDSAVYLCASSWTVNQPQHFGDGTRLSIL.

V usage is TRBV4-3 and J usage is TRBJ2-3; D remains ambiguous. V was shortened by 0 bases and J by 5 bases, with 6 bases between the two germline ends. Germline loops: CDR1 LGHNA, CDR2 YSLEER. The CDR3 is 13 amino acids. Here the CDR3 DNA reads TGCGCCAGCAGCCAAGATAACTTAGATACGCAGTATTTT. Translated, it gives CASSQDNLDTQYF.

This chain connects TRBV6-1 to TRBJ2-1, with D possibly being TRBD2 (6 bases). The germline gives CDR1 MNHNS, CDR2 SASEGT. The length of the CDR3 is 14 residues. Trimming removed 0 bases at V and 5 bases at J, with 8 bases between. The CDR3 reads CASSEAGGHNEQFF. The CDR3 DNA reads TGTGCCAGCAGTGAAGCGGGGGGACACAATGAGCAGTTCTTC.

The genes are TRBV30 and TRBJ1-1; D gene uncertain. Germline V CDR1 and CDR2: GTSNPN, SVGIG (reference sequence). With 0 bases removed from V and 7 bases from J, the gap between germline ends came to 6 bases. CDR3 length: 11 residues. The chain's CDR3 is CAWSVLSEAFF. The CDR3 bases are TGTGCCTGGAGTGTACTGAGTGAAGCTTTCTTT.

This clone was picked up one time. The chain couples TRBV18 to TRBJ1-5; weak D call: TRBD1 (5 bases). The CDR3 is made up of 16 amino acids. Germline CDR1 reads KGHSH; CDR2 reads LQKENI. The ends were cut back, 3 bases at V and 1 base at J, with 13 bases in the middle. CDR3: CASSPPGRGSNQPQHF. The CDR3 DNA follows: TGTGCCAGCTCACCCCCAGGGAGGGGCAGCAATCAGCCCCAGCATTTT.